One sample yielded the 2 T cell receptor beta chains listed below, sequenced in a study of T cells in women clearing cervical HPV infection. The data were produced by immunoSEQ multiplex PCR, yet TCRdb's version contains in-frame clones alone and is incomplete. This table lists 40,000 or so clones. The sequencing input was blood buffy coat. These receptors originate from a woman aged 18 to 69 with a cervical HPV16 infection that either progressed to CIN3+ or cleared (not recorded which).

As regards this clone: The read falls 3 residues short of the CDR3 end, and the missing part is taken from the germline J gene. This chain connects TRBV29-1 to TRBJ2-2; D might be TRBD1 (7 bases). Trimming removed 6 bases at V and 7 bases at J, with 12 bases between. CDR1 and CDR2 (germline): SQVTM, ANQGSEA. CDR3 length: 12 amino acids. The CDR3 sequence is CSVTQGGGELFF. CDR3 bases read: TGCAGCGTCACCCAGGGGGGCGGGGAG.

Concerning this clone: Sequencing ends 3 residues short of the CDR3 end; the germline J gene provides the rest. The chain has TRBV5-6 and TRBJ2-7; D might be TRBD1 (5 bases). The CDR3 is 14 amino acids. V was clipped by 4 bases and J by 6 bases, with 17 bases between them. CDR1 SGHDT and CDR2 YYEEEE come from the germline V gene. CDR3 in amino acids: CASSPSQTVLEQYF. The sequenced part of the CDR3 DNA is TGTGCCAGCAGCCCATCACAGACAGTTCTCGAG.